The clone carrying this T cell receptor (beta chain) was counted ten times or more. The TCR library was built from RNA with a 3' RACE protocol and unique molecular identifiers. TCRdb recomputed calls from the 3' RACE reads with MiXCR, one row per CDR3 protein. The sample consists of some 51,000 distinct CDR3 sequences, around 4.1% of them appearing once. Treatment described: PENTA 11 planned treatment interruption arm or continuous ART arm. In germline, CDR1 is SGHDT, CDR2 YYEEEE. The V and J ends lost 4 bases and 5 bases, in that order; junction bases with no gene match: 5. The CDR3 length is 15 residues. This sample is drawn from a study of HIV-infected children after antiretroviral therapy interruption.

This TCR was sampled from a pool of human donors with HIV. The chain recombines TRBV5-6 with TRBJ1-6; 8 bases agree with TRBD1. The material was CD45RA+ CD4+ T cells from PBMCs, pooled from several time points, obtained from a donor given antiretroviral therapy, either interrupted or continuous. Subset defined: naive CD4+ CD45RA+ CD45RO- T cells. The CDR3 region is CASSTDREDNSPLHF. The CDR3 nucleotides read TGTGCCAGCAGCACGGACAGGGAGGATAATTCACCCCTCCACTTT.